The 28 T cell receptor beta chains below were found in one sample sequenced in a study of post-analysis software for immune sequencing data. These receptors have no known antigen. Study outcomes and limitations: In patients, TRBV5-6, TRBV5-1 and TRBV20-1 belonged to five or six TRBV segments found more frequently than in controls.

Every TCR beta cDNA library bore unique molecular identifiers. Using its own MiXCR run on the PCR reads, TCRdb lists one record per CDR3 protein. The sample lists about 460,000 distinct CDR3 sequences; approximately 45% were seen once. The sample comprised blood. The receptors originated from a girl aged 5-17 years with multiple sclerosis.

In its sample, this clonotype was seen once. The rearrangement links TRBV20-1 to TRBJ2-1; 7 positions agree with TRBD2. V was pared by 5 bases and J by 4 bases, with 8 bases of the junction left unmatched. Germline CDR1 DFQATT, CDR2 SNEGSKA (reference sequence). The CDR3 is 14 residues long. CDR3 amino acids: CSAAPAGSYNEQFF. In DNA form, the CDR3 reads TGCAGTGCTGCCCCAGCGGGGAGTTACAATGAGCAGTTCTTC.

This clonotype was seen a handful of times. This rearrangement joins TRBV20-1 to TRBJ2-1; 8 nucleotides match TRBD2. This CDR3 is built from 14 residues. V shed 0 bases, J shed 2 bases, and the junction held 0 bases outside the gene matches. In germline, CDR1 is DFQATT, CDR2 SNEGSKA (reference sequence). The CDR3 protein is CSARDSGTYNEQFF. DNA of the CDR3: TGCAGTGCTAGAGATAGCGGGACCTACAATGAGCAGTTCTTC.

V usage is TRBV11-2 and J usage is TRBJ2-7, with a tentative D call TRBD1 (6 bases). V dropped 5 bases and J dropped 0 bases, with 23 bases sitting between them. CDR1 is SGHAT and CDR2 is FQNNGV in the germline V gene. The CDR3 totals 18 residues. This chain's CDR3 is CASSPRFLGAAASYEQYF. The CDR3 DNA reads as TGTGCCAGCAGCCCGAGATTTTTGGGGGCAGCTGCCTCCTACGAGCAGTACTTC.

V and J are TRBV5-1 and TRBJ2-7, with D possibly TRBD1 on 5 matching bases. Germline CDR1 SGHRS, CDR2 YFSETQ. CDR3 length equals 13 residues. Trimming removed 8 bases at V and 6 bases at J, with 18 bases between. CDR3 loop: CASSLQGSSEQYF. The CDR3 coding sequence is TGCGCCAGTTCCCTCCAGGGTTCTTCCGAGCAGTACTTC.

The V and J genes are TRBV6-6 and TRBJ1-1; D is unresolved. CDR3 length: 13 residues. Germline-derived CDR1 and CDR2 are MNHNY and SVGAGI (reference sequence). V was trimmed by 5 bases and J by 0 bases, leaving 7 bases between them. This CDR3 is CASSPKMNTEAFF. The CDR3 DNA follows: TGTGCCAGCAGTCCAAAGATGAACACTGAAGCTTTCTTT.

This clonotype has a handful of counts. The V call is TRBV6-6, the J call TRBJ2-7; perhaps D is TRBD1 or TRBD2 (6 bases each). The end of the DNA is better explained by TRBJ2-5, so the J call may be wrong. The length of the CDR3 is 13 residues. Germline CDR1 MNHNY, CDR2 SVGAGI (reference sequence). The CDR3 reads CASSNGGGETQYF. CDR3 DNA: TGTGCCAGCAGTAACGGGGGCGGGGAGACCCAGTACTTC.

The J gene is TRBJ2-3, the V gene TRBV2; 12 nucleotides agree with TRBD2. V lost 6 bases to trimming and J lost 2 bases; unmatched junction nucleotides: 9. The CDR3 length is 17 residues. Germline lookup yields CDR1 SNHLY and CDR2 FYNNEI. CDR3 sequence (DNA): TGTGCCAGCAGGATAGGACTAGCGGGAACCTCCACAGATACGCAGTATTTT. Its translation: CASRIGLAGTSTDTQYF.

This chain uses TRBV20-1 with TRBJ2-7; 8 bases match TRBD1. J was trimmed by 3 bases and V by 5 bases; bases with no gene match: 9. Germline V gene lookup returns CDR1 DFQATT and CDR2 SNEGSKA (reference sequence). CDR3 length: 14 amino acids. In nucleotides, the CDR3 is TGCAGTGCTGCCCTCCCGGACAGGGACTACGAGCAGTACTTC. Its translation: CSAALPDRDYEQYF.

On this clonotype: Compared with germline, one end of the junction differs, possibly owing to a read error. The V gene is TRBV5-1, the J gene TRBJ1-2; no firm D call. The CDR3 spans 13 residues. In germline, CDR1 is SGHRS, CDR2 YFSETQ. CDR3 region: CASSLGQTYGYTF. The CDR3, as DNA: TGTGCCAGCAGTTTAGGGCAGACCTATGGCTACACCTTC.

The chain recombines TRBV5-1 with TRBJ2-3; possibly TRBD1 or TRBD2 for D (6 bases each). Germline V lookup: CDR1 SGHRS, CDR2 YFSETQ. The CDR3 is 16 residues long. Trimming took off 6 bases at V and 0 bases at J, with 17 bases between the two ends. The CDR3 loop is CASTRGGQPSTDTQYF. Written as DNA, the CDR3 is TGCGCCAGCACCAGGGGAGGACAGCCTAGCACAGATACGCAGTATTTT.

CDR3 coding DNA: TGTGCCAGCAGCCTCCCTCGGGGGCAGCCCCAGCATTTT. Translated, it gives CASSLPRGQPQHF. V usage is TRBV7-3 and J usage is TRBJ1-5; a possible D gene is TRBD1 (5 bases). CDR3 size: 13 residues. The germline CDR1 and CDR2 sequences are SGHTA and FQGTGA. Trimming took 5 bases from V and 7 from J, leaving 12 bases between them.

This clonotype showed up just a few times. V gene TRBV5-1 combines with J gene TRBJ1-1; the D is unclear. The germline V gene encodes CDR1 SGHRS and CDR2 YFSETQ. There are 12 residues in the CDR3. Trimming took 2 bases from V and 5 from J, leaving 7 bases between them. Written as DNA, the CDR3 is TGCGCCAGCAGCTTCGGCCAGACTGAAGCTTTCTTT. Protein: CASSFGQTEAFF.

This clonotype has more than one count but fewer than ten. The chain carries TRBV5-1 and TRBJ2-5; unclear D gene. The J call may be in error: the DNA end matches TRBJ2-7 better. CDR3 length equals 12 residues. Looked up from germline, CDR1 is SGHRS and CDR2 is YFSETQ. CDR3 in amino acids: CASSLNPDEQYF. CDR3 coding DNA: TGCGCCAGCAGCTTGAACCCCGACGAGCAGTACTTC.

This clonotype came up a few times. The chain recombines TRBV28 with TRBJ2-7; TRBD2 is a possible D gene (5 bases). CDR3 length equals 14 residues. Looked up from germline, CDR1 is MDHEN and CDR2 is SYDVKM. Deletions cut 6 bases from V and 1 base from J, with 13 bases between. The CDR3 reads CASRQTEVSYEQYF. As DNA, the CDR3 is TGTGCCAGCAGACAAACGGAGGTATCCTACGAGCAGTACTTC.

This sequence joins TRBV7-2 and TRBJ2-7, with a tentative D call TRBD1 (6 bases). V lost 5 bases, J lost 4 bases, and 15 bases lay in between. This CDR3 is 14 amino acids long. Germline lookup yields CDR1 SGHTA and CDR2 FQGNSA. The chain's CDR3 is CASSHRDIGYEQYF. In DNA, the CDR3 is TGTGCCAGCAGCCACCGGGACATTGGGTACGAGCAGTACTTC. Combining the CDR3 with reference TRBV7-2 and TRBJ2-7 gives the whole variable domain GAGVSQSPSNKVTEKGKDVELRCDPISGHTALYWYRQSLGQGLEFLIYFQGNSAPDKSGLPSDRFSAERTGGSVSTLTIQRTQQEDSAVYLCASSHRDIGYEQYFGPGTRLTVT.

This clonotype has more than one count but fewer than ten. The chain employs TRBV27 and TRBJ1-5; D possibly corresponds to TRBD1 (5 bases). V lost 1 base and J lost 2, with 9 bases in between. Germline V CDR1 and CDR2: MNHEY, SMNVEV (reference sequence). The CDR3 is 15 residues long. In DNA, the CDR3 is TGTGCCAGCAGTTTATTCGGGGGTGGCAATCAGCCCCAGCATTTT. It is translated as CASSLFGGGNQPQHF.

This clonotype was counted a few times. V and J are TRBV7-3 and TRBJ2-1, with TRBD2 as a possible D gene (5 bases). Trimming pared 5 bases from V and 9 bases from J, leaving 14 bases between. The germline gives CDR1 SGHTA, CDR2 FQGTGA. CDR3 size: 13 residues. CDR3 sequence (DNA): TGTGCCAGCAGCGAGATGGGCGCGGGTGAGCAGTTCTTC. Translating gives CASSEMGAGEQFF.

This sequence joins TRBV21-1 and TRBJ1-5. TRBV21-1 is assigned pseudogene status. This CDR3 has 17 residues. This CDR3 reads CASSKALYGRSNQPQHF. CDR3 DNA: TGTGCCAGCAGCAAAGCGCTCTATGGACGGAGCAATCAGCCCCAGCATTTT.

The chain carries TRBV7-6 and TRBJ2-4; 8 nucleotides align to TRBD1. The last part of the DNA fits TRBJ2-7 better; the J call may be wrong. The CDR3 spans 16 residues. Germline CDR1 is SGHVS and CDR2 is FNYEAQ. Written as DNA, the CDR3 is TGTGCCAGCAGCCCGCGTTTTGGGACAGGCCCCTACGAGCAGTACTTC. Translating it yields CASSPRFGTGPYEQYF.

This clonotype was detected a few times. The chain couples TRBV29-1 to TRBJ2-7; D unclear. From germline, CDR1 is SQVTM and CDR2 ANQGSEA. The V end was cut by 3 bases, the J end by 0 bases, with 9 bases between. The CDR3 has 13 residues. CDR3 sequence (DNA): TGCAGCGTTGACGGAACTGGCTCCTACGAGCAGTACTTC. It yields the protein CSVDGTGSYEQYF.

Points on this clonotype: A read error may account for a junction end that differs from germline. V gene TRBV5-1 combines with J gene TRBJ2-3; 10 bases agree with TRBD1. The germline V gene encodes CDR1 SGHRS and CDR2 YFSETQ. This CDR3 has 17 amino acids. CDR3 residues: CTSSQPPGQGTTDTQYF. The CDR3 DNA follows: TGCACCAGCAGCCAACCTCCGGGACAGGGGACCACGGATACGCAGTATTTT.

This chain joins TRBV11-2 and TRBJ2-3, with 8 positions matching TRBD2. The trim removed 0 bases at V and 8 bases at J, leaving 10 bases unmatched. The germline V gene encodes CDR1 SGHAT and CDR2 FQNNGV. The CDR3 totals 16 residues. The CDR3 loop is CASSLDRAASGSTQYF. As DNA, the CDR3 is TGTGCCAGCAGCTTAGATAGGGCGGCGAGCGGGAGTACGCAGTATTTT.

The V gene is TRBV7-9, the J gene TRBJ2-3, with 11 bases fitting TRBD2. The CDR3 has 16 amino acids. Germline-derived CDR1 and CDR2 are SEHNR and FQNEAQ (reference sequence). V was clipped by 1 base and J by 8 bases; unmatched bases: 8. The CDR3 DNA reads TGTGCCAGCAGCTTAGTTGGACTAGCGGGTAGCGGTACGCAGTATTTT. Amino acid sequence: CASSLVGLAGSGTQYF.

This clonotype was observed a handful of times. This chain links TRBV28 with TRBJ1-2, with D possibly being TRBD1 (6 bases). The V and J ends lost 3 bases and 5 bases respectively, with 19 bases between them. CDR1 MDHEN and CDR2 SYDVKM come from the germline V gene. The CDR3 is 16 residues long. The CDR3: CASSLISGAVGYGYTF. The CDR3 DNA is TGTGCCAGCAGTTTGATATCAGGGGCCGTGGGGTATGGCTACACCTTC.

V usage is TRBV12-3 or TRBV12-4 and J usage is TRBJ2-3; TRBD1 aligns across 7 bases. J was trimmed by 3 bases and V by 6 bases; bases with no gene match: 9. CDR3 length equals 15 residues. The CDR3 DNA sequence: TGTGCCAGCAGCCTATCCGGGACAGCGACAGATACGCAGTATTTT. This gives the protein CASSLSGTATDTQYF.

V and J are TRBV12-3 or TRBV12-4 and TRBJ2-3; D perhaps matches TRBD2 (5 bases). This CDR3 is built from 16 residues. The V and J ends lost 1 base and 3 bases respectively, with 14 bases between them. In DNA, the CDR3 is TGTGCCAGCAGTTTAGGGTCGGGAAGGGTAACAGATACGCAGTATTTT. Translation: CASSLGSGRVTDTQYF.

About this clonotype: At one end, the junction sequence differs from germline, possibly due to a read error. This chain joins TRBV14 and TRBJ2-7; D gene unclear. Near its end, the DNA agrees better with TRBJ2-5, so the J call may be wrong. CDR1 is SGHDN, CDR2 FVKESK, per germline. CDR3 length: 16 amino acids. The CDR3: CASSQGLRATQGTQYF. DNA for the CDR3: TGTGCCAGCAGCCAAGGGCTCCGGGCCACCCAAGGGACCCAGTACTTC.

The table lists this clonotype with a few counts. This chain connects TRBV24-1 to TRBJ1-2, with 8 bases lining up with TRBD1. The CDR3 covers 14 residues. V shed 12 bases, J shed 1 base, and the junction held 9 bases outside the gene matches. Germline V lookup: CDR1 KGHDR, CDR2 SFDVKD. In DNA, the CDR3 is TGTGCCGCCGGGACAGGATTCCTTAACTATGGCTACACCTTC. It codes for CAAGTGFLNYGYTF.